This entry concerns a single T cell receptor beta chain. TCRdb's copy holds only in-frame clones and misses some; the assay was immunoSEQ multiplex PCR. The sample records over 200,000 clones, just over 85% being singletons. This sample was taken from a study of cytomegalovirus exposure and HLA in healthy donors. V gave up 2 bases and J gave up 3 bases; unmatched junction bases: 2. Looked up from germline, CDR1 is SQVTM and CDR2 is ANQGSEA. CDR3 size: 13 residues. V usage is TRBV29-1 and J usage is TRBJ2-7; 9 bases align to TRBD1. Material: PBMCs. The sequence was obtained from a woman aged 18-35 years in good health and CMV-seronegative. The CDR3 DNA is TGCAGCGTTGAAATGGACAGGGGCTACGAGCAGTACTTC. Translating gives CSVEMDRGYEQYF.